These T cell receptor beta chains were read from a single sample in a study of human thymus T cells. This table comes from immunoSEQ multiplex PCR, and its TCRdb copy is limited to in-frame clones, with some not included. The sample lists 65,000 to 90,000 clones, 95% seen once, with around 0.03% in the top ten. Source material: thymus tissue. The receptors derive from a girl under two years old with a congenital heart defect but otherwise immunologically healthy. Each CDR3 is given with its conserved first and last residue. A D gene is named only where the DNA matches it firmly. A row's size may be missing; if present it is once, few, many or a size class.

v_call,d_call,j_call,clone_size,cdr3_aa,cdr3_nt
TRBV19,TRBD1,TRBJ1-5,.,CASSIHTGTDPYSNQPQHF,TGTGCCAGTAGTATCCATACCGGGACAGATCCTTATAGCAATCAGCCCCAGCATTTT
TRBV30,TRBD2,TRBJ2-3,once,CAWSVQTSGYPSTDTQYF,TGTGCCTGGAGTGTACAGACTAGCGGTTACCCTAGCACAGATACGCAGTATTTT
TRBV5-1,.,TRBJ2-7,.,CASSLVGVDFYEQYF,TGCGCCAGCAGCTTGGTCGGGGTCGACTTCTACGAGCAGTACTTC
TRBV23-1,.,TRBJ1-4,once,CASMWGKTNEKLFF,TGCGCCAGCATGTGGGGGAAGACTAATGAAAAACTGTTTTTT
TRBV18,TRBD1,TRBJ2-3,.,CASTKMDRCETDTQYF,TGTGCCAGCACTAAGATGGACAGGTGTGAAACAGATACGCAGTATTTT
TRBV7-9,.,TRBJ1-4,.,CASSNEGATNEKLFF,TGTGCCAGCAGCAACGAAGGGGCAACTAATGAAAAACTGTTTTTT
TRBV4-1,.,TRBJ1-1,few,CASSQDQGKNTEAFF,TGCGCCAGCAGCCAAGATCAGGGGAAGAACACTGAAGCTTTCTTT
TRBV2,.,TRBJ2-7,once,CASRSCPFDREQYF,TGTGCCAGCAGGTCATGCCCTTTTGACCGCGAGCAGTACTTC
TRBV27,.,TRBJ2-7,.,CASSATPGLNYEQYF,TGTGCCAGCAGTGCTACTCCGGGACTCAATTACGAGCAGTACTTC
TRBV5-5,TRBD1,TRBJ1-4,.,CASSSAGGAQEKLFF,TGTGCCAGCAGCTCTGCAGGGGGCGCTCAGGAAAAACTGTTTTTT
TRBV4-1,.,TRBJ1-2,once,CASSQDRLGAANYGYTF,TGCGCCAGCAGCCAAGATAGGCTGGGGGCAGCTAACTATGGCTACACCTTC
TRBV7-9,TRBD1,TRBJ1-2,.,CASSPRDRSTTGANYGYTF,TGTGCCAGCAGCCCCCGGGACAGGTCTACCACTGGAGCTAACTATGGCTACACCTTC
TRBV27,TRBD2,TRBJ2-1,.,CASSSGTSGSPLHNEQFF,TGTGCCAGCAGTTCCGGGACTAGCGGGAGTCCCCTACACAATGAGCAGTTCTTC
TRBV28,TRBD1,TRBJ1-2,.,CASSSLQGAIYGYTF,TGTGCCAGCAGCTCACTACAGGGGGCGATTTATGGCTACACCTTC
TRBV25-1,.,TRBJ1-1,.,CASSELKGGAGDTEAFF,TGTGCCAGCAGTGAATTAAAGGGGGGGGCAGGGGACACTGAAGCTTTCTTT
TRBV4-3,.,TRBJ2-7,.,CASSQEVPSHSYEQYF,TGCGCCAGCAGCCAAGAGGTTCCGTCCCATTCCTACGAGCAGTACTTC
TRBV27,.,TRBJ1-2,.,CASGQGQDYKINYGYTF,TGTGCCAGCGGTCAGGGGCAGGACTACAAGATTAACTATGGCTACACCTTC
TRBV28,TRBD2,TRBJ2-7,.,CASSFGFGEGNEQYF,TGTGCCAGCAGTTTCGGTTTCGGGGAGGGGAACGAGCAGTACTTC
TRBV10-1,.,TRBJ1-2,.,CASSGRIAGYTF,TGCGCCAGCAGTGGACGTATCGCTGGCTACACCTTC
TRBV7-9,.,TRBJ1-4,.,CAAASTARGEKLFF,TGTGCCGCCGCCTCGACAGCTAGAGGGGAAAAACTGTTTTTT
TRBV2,TRBD2,TRBJ2-3,.,CASKGAGVTDTQYF,TGTGCCAGCAAGGGAGCGGGAGTCACAGATACGCAGTATTTT